A single sample is the source of the 21 T cell receptor beta chains below, sequenced in a study of graft-versus-host responses after intestinal transplantation. Libraries were prepared by immunoSEQ multiplex PCR; TCRdb keeps only in-frame clonotypes and omits some of them. The sample lists roughly 27,000 clones, over 60% occurring once. Both intraepithelial and lamina propria lymphocytes were released by processing graft tissue. The sequenced sample was ileum tissue, obtained 98 days after intestinal transplantation. All receptors come from a human patient who received an intestinal transplant, so some T cells may come from the graft donor.

The chain carries TRBV7-8 and TRBJ1-2, with D perhaps matching TRBD1 (5 bases). This CDR3 comprises 13 residues. Per germline, CDR1 SGHVS and CDR2 FQNEAQ. Trimming removed 1 base from V and 5 bases from J, with 8 bases in between. The CDR3 DNA is TGTGCCAGCAGCTTAGGGGGGGAGTATGGCTACACCTTC. Protein product: CASSLGGEYGYTF.

V gene TRBV11-3 combines with J gene TRBJ1-2; D may be TRBD1 (6 bases). Germline V lookup: CDR1 SGHNT, CDR2 YENEEA. V was pared by 4 bases and J by 5 bases, with 8 bases between. The CDR3 covers 12 residues. The CDR3 nucleotides read TGTGCCAGCAGCTCCGGGACATATGGCTACACCTTC. Translated, it gives CASSSGTYGYTF.

The rearrangement links TRBV10-2 to TRBJ2-1; D is undetermined. The V end lost 4 bases, the J end lost 6 bases, and 10 bases lay between the germline ends. CDR1 is WSHSY and CDR2 is SAAADI in the germline V gene. This CDR3 is built from 13 residues. The CDR3 DNA is TGCGCCAGCAGTGTCGAGCTGAGCAATGAGCAGTTCTTC. It yields the protein CASSVELSNEQFF.

The chain links TRBV2 to TRBJ1-2; 8 nucleotides align to TRBD1. The CDR3 is 15 amino acids. V lost 4 bases and J lost 5; bases outside the gene matches: 9. The germline gives CDR1 SNHLY, CDR2 FYNNEI. For the CDR3, the DNA is TGTGCCAGCAGTGGCCAGACAGGGGCGAAATATGGCTACACCTTC. Translation: CASSGQTGAKYGYTF.

The chain uses TRBV19 and TRBJ2-7; tentatively, D is TRBD1 (6 bases). V was cut by 5 bases and J by 1 base, with 9 bases left in between. The germline gives CDR1 LNHDA, CDR2 SQIVND (reference sequence). The CDR3 runs 13 residues. The CDR3 region has the DNA TGTGCCAGTAGTCCAGGGGTTTCCTACGAGCAGTACTTC. Translating it yields CASSPGVSYEQYF.

The V and J genes are TRBV7-8 and TRBJ2-1, with TRBD2 matching 12 bases. The CDR3 sequence is 15 residues long. From germline, CDR1 is SGHVS and CDR2 FQNEAQ. J lost 4 bases, V lost 6 bases, and 4 bases had no gene match. The CDR3 DNA reads as TGTGCCAGCAGGCCTACTAGCGGGGGGTACAATGAGCAGTTCTTC. As protein: CASRPTSGGYNEQFF.

The V call is TRBV18, the J call TRBJ1-2, with unresolved D. CDR1 KGHSH and CDR2 LQKENI come from the germline V gene. Deletions cut 2 bases from V and 4 bases from J, with 14 bases between. CDR3 length: 15 amino acids. DNA of the CDR3: TGTGCCAGCTCACCAGCCAGGTTAAAATCCTATGGCTACACCTTC. As protein: CASSPARLKSYGYTF.

The chain combines TRBV15 with TRBJ2-5; D ambiguous. Germline values: CDR1 LNHNV, CDR2 YYDKDF (reference sequence). The CDR3 runs 13 residues. V dropped 0 bases and J dropped 5 bases, with 7 bases sitting between them. The CDR3 nucleotides read TGTGCCACCAGCAGAGAAGCACATGAGACCCAGTACTTC. Its protein is CATSREAHETQYF.

The chain recombines TRBV4-1 with TRBJ2-7; D unclear. This CDR3 has 14 residues. Trimming took 1 base from V and 8 from J, leaving 15 bases between them. From germline, CDR1 is MGHRA and CDR2 YSYEKL. This CDR3 reads CASSQVPWAGKQYF. The CDR3 DNA reads as TGCGCCAGCAGCCAAGTTCCTTGGGCAGGCAAGCAGTACTTC.

The J gene is TRBJ2-2, the V gene TRBV15; 7 bases match TRBD1. Germline loops: CDR1 LNHNV, CDR2 YYDKDF (reference sequence). The junction had 7 bases not matched to a gene; V was cut back by 1 base and J by 8 bases. The CDR3 runs 15 residues. In nucleotides, the CDR3 is TGTGCCACCAGCAGAGTGCTCACAGGGGCAGGGGAGCTGTTTTTT. Translating it yields CATSRVLTGAGELFF.

This chain uses TRBV30 with TRBJ1-2, with a tentative D call TRBD1 (6 bases). Germline values: CDR1 GTSNPN, CDR2 SVGIG (reference sequence). V was pared by 0 bases and J by 2 bases, with 10 bases between. The CDR3 has 14 amino acids. CDR3 residues: CAWSVGGPNYGYTF. For the CDR3, the DNA is TGTGCCTGGAGTGTGGGGGGCCCGAACTATGGCTACACCTTC. Drawing the rest from reference TRBV30 and TRBJ1-2, the complete variable domain is SQTIHQWPATLVQPVGSPLSLECTVEGTSNPNLYWYRQAAGRGLQLLFYSVGIGQISSEVPQNLSASRPQDRQFILSSKKLLLSDSGFYLCAWSVGGPNYGYTFGSGTRLTVV.

This clone occurred once. The chain couples TRBV7-9 to TRBJ2-1; either TRBD1 or TRBD2 may supply D (5 bases each). V was shortened by 2 bases and J by 2 bases, with 19 bases between the two germline ends. Germline values: CDR1 SEHNR, CDR2 FQNEAQ (reference sequence). The CDR3 totals 18 residues. Here the CDR3 reads CASSLPPLTEGTYNEQFF. The CDR3 DNA reads as TGTGCCAGCAGCTTACCCCCTCTCACCGAGGGGACCTACAATGAGCAGTTCTTC.

The CDR3 DNA reads as TGTGCCAGCAGTCTAGCGGGGAAAAATGAGCAGTTCTTC. It yields the protein CASSLAGKNEQFF. The chain links TRBV6-1 to TRBJ2-1; TRBD2 aligns across 9 bases. The CDR3 length is 13 residues. Germline V lookup: CDR1 MNHNS, CDR2 SASEGT. Trimming cost V 5 bases and J 7 bases; bases outside gene matches: 3.

The rearrangement links TRBV2 to TRBJ1-1; D gene ambiguous. The CDR3 extends over 13 amino acids. V lost 3 bases, J lost 8 bases, and 13 bases lay in between. Germline-derived CDR1 and CDR2 are SNHLY and FYNNEI. As DNA, the CDR3 is TGTGCCAGCAGTGATCCCAATGAGGCAGAAGCTTTCTTT. This codes for CASSDPNEAEAFF.

The rearrangement uses TRBV4-1 and TRBJ2-1; D not resolved. Deletions cut 3 bases from V and 4 bases from J, with 19 bases between. The germline V gene encodes CDR1 MGHRA and CDR2 YSYEKL. This CDR3 is 17 amino acids long. CDR3 sequence reads: CASSQQFLVSPYNEQFF. The CDR3 DNA sequence: TGCGCCAGCAGCCAGCAGTTCCTAGTATCCCCTTACAATGAGCAGTTCTTC.

The DNA for the CDR3 is TGTGCCAGCAGTTATTCGATGGGTGGCGAGCAGTACTTC. Amino acids: CASSYSMGGEQYF. The rearrangement joins TRBV6-5 to TRBJ2-7; no reliable D call. From germline, CDR1 is MNHEY and CDR2 SVGAGI. Trimming removed 3 bases from V and 6 bases from J, with 12 bases in between. The CDR3 loop spans 13 amino acids.

The chain is built from TRBV5-1 and TRBJ2-1; D remains unclear. Between the trimmed V and J ends, which lost 4 bases and 0 bases, there was a span of 17 bases. There are 17 residues in the CDR3. Per the germline V gene, CDR1 is SGHRS and CDR2 is YFSETQ. The CDR3 protein is CASSPPGVFSSYNEQFF. CDR3 bases: TGCGCCAGCAGCCCCCCTGGGGTGTTCAGCTCCTACAATGAGCAGTTCTTC.

A remark on this clone: Additional DNA sequences in this sample encode the identical CDR3. The chain carries TRBV11-2 and TRBJ2-7; 8 bases align to TRBD2. The CDR3 runs 13 residues. The J segment lost 4 bases and the V segment lost 1 base, leaving 0 bases of the junction unmatched. Germline assignment: CDR1 SGHAT and CDR2 FQNNGV. The CDR3 reads CASSLGGGYEQYF. The CDR3 bases are TGTGCCAGCAGCTTAGGCGGGGGGTACGAGCAGTACTTC.

The chain carries TRBV19 and TRBJ1-3, with no clear D. Trimming took off 1 base at V and 0 bases at J, with 7 bases between the two ends. Germline lookup yields CDR1 LNHDA and CDR2 SQIVND (reference sequence). The CDR3 sequence is 15 residues long. CDR3 protein: CASSIGGSSGNTIYF. In DNA, the CDR3 is TGTGCCAGTAGTATAGGGGGAAGCTCTGGAAACACCATATATTTT.

The chain uses TRBV13 and TRBJ1-3; D perhaps matches TRBD1 (5 bases). Looked up from germline, CDR1 is PRHDT and CDR2 is FYEKMQ (reference sequence). Trimming removed 4 bases at V and 3 bases at J, with 19 bases between. CDR3 size: 17 residues. The chain's CDR3 is CASSSSPRVYVGNTIYF. The CDR3 bases are TGTGCCAGCAGCTCCTCTCCCAGGGTGTACGTTGGAAACACCATATATTTT.

This rearrangement joins TRBV5-1 to TRBJ2-6, with a possible D match to TRBD2 (5 bases). Germline values: CDR1 SGHRS, CDR2 YFSETQ. The CDR3 length is 15 residues. V shed 7 bases and J shed 0 bases, with 11 bases lying between them. CDR3 DNA: TGCGCCAGCTCGGACGGGAACTCTGGGGCCAACGTCCTGACTTTC. It encodes CASSDGNSGANVLTF.